This entry concerns a single T cell receptor beta chain. This sample is part of a study of PD-L1 blockade in urothelial cancer. Study overall: About 90% of the 29 patients were men who had bladder-origin urothelial cancer. At 3 weeks (second dose) and 6 weeks after starting treatment, blood was analyzed.

Patients had urothelial carcinoma that was locally advanced or metastatic. From germline, CDR1 is SGHRS and CDR2 YFSETQ. Trimming cost V 3 bases and J 0 bases; bases outside gene matches: 1. CDR3 length equals 15 residues. Data came from immunoSEQ multiplex PCR; TCRdb stores just in-frame clones and leaves some out. Among about 43,000 clones, 85% to 90% were seen once, and the ten largest hold 13% to 15%. The chain couples TRBV5-1 to TRBJ1-4, with 8 bases matching TRBD1. Sequences were derived from PBMCs, sampled around atezolizumab (anti-PD-L1) treatment. The receptor's source is a woman aged 55-70 years with urothelial cancer. CDR3 coding DNA: TGCGCCAGCAGCTCACAGGGGGCAACTAATGAAAAACTGTTTTTT. As protein: CASSSQGATNEKLFF.